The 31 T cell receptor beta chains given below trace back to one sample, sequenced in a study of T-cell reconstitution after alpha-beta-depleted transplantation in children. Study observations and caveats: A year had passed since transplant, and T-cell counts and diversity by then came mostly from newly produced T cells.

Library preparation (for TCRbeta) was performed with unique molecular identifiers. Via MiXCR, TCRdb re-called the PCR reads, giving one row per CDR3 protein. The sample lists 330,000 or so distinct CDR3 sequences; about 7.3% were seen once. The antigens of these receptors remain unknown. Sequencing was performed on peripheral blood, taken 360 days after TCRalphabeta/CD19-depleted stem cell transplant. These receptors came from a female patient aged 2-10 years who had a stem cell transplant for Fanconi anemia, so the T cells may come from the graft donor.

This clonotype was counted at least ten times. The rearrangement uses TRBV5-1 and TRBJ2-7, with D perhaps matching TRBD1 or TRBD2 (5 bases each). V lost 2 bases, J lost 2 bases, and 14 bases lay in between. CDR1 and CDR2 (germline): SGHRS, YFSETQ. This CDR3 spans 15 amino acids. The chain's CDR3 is CASSFTGHHTYEQYF. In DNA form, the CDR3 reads TGCGCCAGCAGCTTTACGGGGCATCATACCTACGAGCAGTACTTC.

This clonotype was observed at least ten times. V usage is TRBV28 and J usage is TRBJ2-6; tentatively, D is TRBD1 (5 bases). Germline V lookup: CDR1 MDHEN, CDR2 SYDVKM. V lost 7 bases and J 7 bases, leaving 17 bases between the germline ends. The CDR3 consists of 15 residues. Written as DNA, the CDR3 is TGTGCCAGCACCCTGCAGGGCCTGGAAGCCAACGTCCTGACTTTC. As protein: CASTLQGLEANVLTF.

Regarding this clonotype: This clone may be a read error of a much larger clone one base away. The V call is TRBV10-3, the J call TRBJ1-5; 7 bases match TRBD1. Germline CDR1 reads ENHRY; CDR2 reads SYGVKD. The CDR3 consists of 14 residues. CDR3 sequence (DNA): TGTGCCATCGGTGATGGACAGGCAAGGCAGCCCCAGCATTTT. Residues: CAIGDGQARQPQHF.

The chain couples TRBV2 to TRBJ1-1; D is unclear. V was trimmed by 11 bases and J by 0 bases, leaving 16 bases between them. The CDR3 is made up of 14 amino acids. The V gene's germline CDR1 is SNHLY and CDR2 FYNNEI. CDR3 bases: TGTGCCGGATACGTGGGCACATTGAACACTGAAGCTTTCTTT. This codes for CAGYVGTLNTEAFF.

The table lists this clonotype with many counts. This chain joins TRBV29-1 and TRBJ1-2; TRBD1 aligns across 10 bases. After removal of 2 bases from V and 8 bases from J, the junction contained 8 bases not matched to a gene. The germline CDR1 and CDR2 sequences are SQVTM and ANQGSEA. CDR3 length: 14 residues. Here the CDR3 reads CSVEHGGTGVGYTF. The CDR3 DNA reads TGCAGCGTTGAACACGGCGGGACAGGGGTCGGCTACACCTTC. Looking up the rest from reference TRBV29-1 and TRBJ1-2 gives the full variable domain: SAVISQKPSRDICQRGTSLTIQCQVDSQVTMMFWYRQQPGQSLTLIATANQGSEATYESGFVIDKFPISRPNLTFSTLTVSNMSPEDSSIYLCSVEHGGTGVGYTFGSGTRLTVV.

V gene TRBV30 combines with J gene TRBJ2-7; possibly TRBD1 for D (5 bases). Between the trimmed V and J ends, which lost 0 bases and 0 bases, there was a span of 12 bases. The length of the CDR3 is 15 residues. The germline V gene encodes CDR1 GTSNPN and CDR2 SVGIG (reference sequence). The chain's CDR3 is CAWSVGASFSYEQYF. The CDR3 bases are TGTGCCTGGAGTGTAGGGGCTTCCTTCTCCTACGAGCAGTACTTC.

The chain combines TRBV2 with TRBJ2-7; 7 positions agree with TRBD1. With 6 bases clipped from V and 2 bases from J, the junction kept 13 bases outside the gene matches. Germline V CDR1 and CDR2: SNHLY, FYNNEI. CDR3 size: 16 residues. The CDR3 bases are TGTGCCAGCAGCACAATACCTAGGGGACAGACCTACGAGCAGTACTTC. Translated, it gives CASSTIPRGQTYEQYF.

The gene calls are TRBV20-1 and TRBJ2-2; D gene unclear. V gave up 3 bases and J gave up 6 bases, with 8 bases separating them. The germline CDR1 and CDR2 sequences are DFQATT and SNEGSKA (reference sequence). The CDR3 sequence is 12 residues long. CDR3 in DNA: TGCAGTGCTAGCTTGGTTTCCGGGGAGCTGTTTTTT. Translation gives CSASLVSGELFF.

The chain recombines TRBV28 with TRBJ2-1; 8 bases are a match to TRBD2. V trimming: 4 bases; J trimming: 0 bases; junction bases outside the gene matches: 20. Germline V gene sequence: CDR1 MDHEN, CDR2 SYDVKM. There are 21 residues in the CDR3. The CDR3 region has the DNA TGTGCCAGCAGTTCCCCCTGGGTGAGTCGGGGGGGATCGAGCTCCTACAATGAGCAGTTCTTC. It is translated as CASSSPWVSRGGSSSYNEQFF.

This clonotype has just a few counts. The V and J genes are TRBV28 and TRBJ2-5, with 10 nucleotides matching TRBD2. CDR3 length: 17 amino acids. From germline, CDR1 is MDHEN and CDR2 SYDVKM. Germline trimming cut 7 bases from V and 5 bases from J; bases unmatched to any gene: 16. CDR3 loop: CASTQEIAGGRYETQYF. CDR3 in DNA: TGTGCCAGCACTCAGGAAATAGCGGGGGGTCGGTATGAGACCCAGTACTTC.

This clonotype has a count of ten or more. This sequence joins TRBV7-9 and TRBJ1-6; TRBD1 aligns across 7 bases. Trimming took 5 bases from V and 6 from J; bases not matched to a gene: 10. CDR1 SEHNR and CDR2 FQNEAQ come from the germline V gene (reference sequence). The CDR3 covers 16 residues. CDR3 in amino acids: CASSALSGTANSPLHF. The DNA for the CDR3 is TGTGCCAGCAGCGCCCTTTCCGGGACAGCTAATTCACCCCTCCACTTT. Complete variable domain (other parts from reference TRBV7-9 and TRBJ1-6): DTGVSQNPRHKITKRGQNVTFRCDPISEHNRLYWYRQTLGQGPEFLTYFQNEAQLEKSRLLSDRFSAERPKGSFSTLEIQRTEQGDSAMYLCASSALSGTANSPLHFGNGTRLTVT.

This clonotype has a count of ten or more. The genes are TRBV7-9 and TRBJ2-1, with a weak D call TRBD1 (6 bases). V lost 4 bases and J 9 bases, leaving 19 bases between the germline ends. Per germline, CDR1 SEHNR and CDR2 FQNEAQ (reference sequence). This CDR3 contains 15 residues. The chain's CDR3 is CASSSRTSPRGEQFF. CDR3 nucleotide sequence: TGTGCCAGCAGCTCTCGGACGTCCCCCAGGGGTGAGCAGTTCTTC.

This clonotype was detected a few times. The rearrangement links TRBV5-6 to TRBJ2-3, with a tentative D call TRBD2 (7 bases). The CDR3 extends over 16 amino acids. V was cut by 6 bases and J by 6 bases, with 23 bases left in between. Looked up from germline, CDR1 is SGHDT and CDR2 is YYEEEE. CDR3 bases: TGTGCCAGCATCCCCGGTTGGGGGGGGGACACTGATACGCAGTATTTT. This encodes CASIPGWGGDTDTQYF.

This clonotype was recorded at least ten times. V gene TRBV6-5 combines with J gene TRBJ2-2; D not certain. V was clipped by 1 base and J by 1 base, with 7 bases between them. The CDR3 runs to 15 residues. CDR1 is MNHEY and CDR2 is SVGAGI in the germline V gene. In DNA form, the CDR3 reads TGTGCCAGCAGTTACTTCGGACGGAACACCGGGGAGCTGTTTTTT. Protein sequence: CASSYFGRNTGELFF.

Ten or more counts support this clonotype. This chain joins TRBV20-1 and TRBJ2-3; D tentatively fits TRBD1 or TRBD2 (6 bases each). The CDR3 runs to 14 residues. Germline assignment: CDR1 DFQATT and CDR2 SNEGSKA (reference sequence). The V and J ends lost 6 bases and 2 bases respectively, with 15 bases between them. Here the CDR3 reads CSANQGGPTDTQYF. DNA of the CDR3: TGCAGTGCCAACCAAGGGGGGCCCACAGATACGCAGTATTTT.

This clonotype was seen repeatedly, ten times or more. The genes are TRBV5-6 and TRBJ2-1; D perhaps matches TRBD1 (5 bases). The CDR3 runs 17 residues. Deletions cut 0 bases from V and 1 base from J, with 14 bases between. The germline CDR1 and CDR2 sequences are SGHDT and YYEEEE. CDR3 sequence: CASSLVTGLLSYNEQFF. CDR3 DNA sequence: TGTGCCAGCAGCTTGGTTACAGGTCTTTTGTCCTACAATGAGCAGTTCTTC.

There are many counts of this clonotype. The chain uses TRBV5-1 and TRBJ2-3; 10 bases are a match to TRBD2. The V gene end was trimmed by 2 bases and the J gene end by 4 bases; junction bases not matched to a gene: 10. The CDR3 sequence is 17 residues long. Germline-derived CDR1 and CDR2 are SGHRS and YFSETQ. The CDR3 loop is CASSFKRLAGAPDTQYF. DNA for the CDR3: TGCGCCAGCAGCTTTAAAAGGCTAGCGGGAGCGCCAGATACGCAGTATTTT.

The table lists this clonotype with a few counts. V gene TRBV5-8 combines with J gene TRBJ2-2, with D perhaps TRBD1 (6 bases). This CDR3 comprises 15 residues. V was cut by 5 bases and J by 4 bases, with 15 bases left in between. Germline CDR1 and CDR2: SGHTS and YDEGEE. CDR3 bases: TGTGCCAGCAGACCGGACAGCGCGGGCACCGGGGAGCTGTTTTTT. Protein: CASRPDSAGTGELFF.

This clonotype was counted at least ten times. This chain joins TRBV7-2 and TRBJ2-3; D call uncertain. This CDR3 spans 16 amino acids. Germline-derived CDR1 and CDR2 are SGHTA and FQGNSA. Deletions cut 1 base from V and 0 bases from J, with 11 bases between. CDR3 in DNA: TGTGCCAGCAGCTTAGAGGCACACCCTAGCACAGATACGCAGTATTTT. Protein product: CASSLEAHPSTDTQYF. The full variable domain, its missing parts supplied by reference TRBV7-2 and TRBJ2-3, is GAGVSQSPSNKVTEKGKDVELRCDPISGHTALYWYRQSLGQGLEFLIYFQGNSAPDKSGLPSDRFSAERTGGSVSTLTIQRTQQEDSAVYLCASSLEAHPSTDTQYFGPGTRLTVL.

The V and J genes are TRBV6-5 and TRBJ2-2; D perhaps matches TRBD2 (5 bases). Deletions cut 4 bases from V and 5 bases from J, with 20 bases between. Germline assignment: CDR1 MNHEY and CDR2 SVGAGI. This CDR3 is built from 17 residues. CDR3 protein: CASSLTTGMFYTGELFF. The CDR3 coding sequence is TGTGCCAGCAGTTTAACGACGGGGATGTTTTATACCGGGGAGCTGTTTTTT.

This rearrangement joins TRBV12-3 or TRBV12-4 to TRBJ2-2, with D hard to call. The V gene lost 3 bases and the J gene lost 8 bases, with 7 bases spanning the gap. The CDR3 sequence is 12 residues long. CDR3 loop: CASSLNGGELFF. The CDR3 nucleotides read TGTGCCAGCAGTTTGAACGGTGGGGAGCTGTTTTTT.

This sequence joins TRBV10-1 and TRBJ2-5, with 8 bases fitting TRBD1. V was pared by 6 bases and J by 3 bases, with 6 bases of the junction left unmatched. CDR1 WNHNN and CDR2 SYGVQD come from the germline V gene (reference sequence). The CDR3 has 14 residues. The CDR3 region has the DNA TGCGCCAGCAGCTCGGGACAGGCCGAAGAGACCCAGTACTTC. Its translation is CASSSGQAEETQYF.

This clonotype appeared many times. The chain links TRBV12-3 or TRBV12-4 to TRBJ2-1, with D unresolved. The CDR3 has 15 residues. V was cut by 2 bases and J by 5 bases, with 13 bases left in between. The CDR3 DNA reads TGTGCCAGCAGTTTAAGGTGGGAAGTCCACAATGAGCAGTTCTTC. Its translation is CASSLRWEVHNEQFF.

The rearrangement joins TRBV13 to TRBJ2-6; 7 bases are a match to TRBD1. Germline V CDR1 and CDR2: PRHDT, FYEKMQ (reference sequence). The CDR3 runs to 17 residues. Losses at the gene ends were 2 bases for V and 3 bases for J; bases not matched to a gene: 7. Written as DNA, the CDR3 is TGTGCCAGCAGCTTAAAAGGGGGCGTTTTTGGGGCCAACGTCCTGACTTTC. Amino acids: CASSLKGGVFGANVLTF.

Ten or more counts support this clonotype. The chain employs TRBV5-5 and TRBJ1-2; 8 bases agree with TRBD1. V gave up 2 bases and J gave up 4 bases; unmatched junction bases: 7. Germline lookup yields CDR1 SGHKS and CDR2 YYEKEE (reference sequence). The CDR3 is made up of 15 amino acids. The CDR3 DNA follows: TGTGCCAGCAGCTTAGGGACAGGCCGGGGCTATGGCTACACCTTC. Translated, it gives CASSLGTGRGYGYTF.

The CDR3 is CASSFTGTGLTGELFF. In DNA, the CDR3 is TGTGCCAGCAGCTTTACCGGGACAGGGCTCACCGGGGAGCTGTTTTTT. The V call is TRBV3-1, the J call TRBJ2-2, with 9 nucleotides matching TRBD1. Germline V gives CDR1 LGHDT, CDR2 YNNKEL (reference sequence). J was trimmed by 4 bases and V by 5 bases; bases with no gene match: 8. This CDR3 contains 16 residues.

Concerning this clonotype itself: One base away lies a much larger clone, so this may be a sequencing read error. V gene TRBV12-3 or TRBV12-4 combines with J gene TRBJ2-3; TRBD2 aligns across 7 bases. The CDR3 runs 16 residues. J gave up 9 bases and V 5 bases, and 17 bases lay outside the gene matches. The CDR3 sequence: CASSILASRGSKTQYF. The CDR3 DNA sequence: TGTGCCAGCAGTATACTAGCGTCCCGAGGGAGCAAAACGCAGTATTTT.

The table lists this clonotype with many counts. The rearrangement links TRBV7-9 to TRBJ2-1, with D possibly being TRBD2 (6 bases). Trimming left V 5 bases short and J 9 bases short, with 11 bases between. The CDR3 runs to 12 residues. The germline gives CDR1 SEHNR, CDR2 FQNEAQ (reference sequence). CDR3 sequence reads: CASSPQGGEQFF. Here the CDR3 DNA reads TGTGCCAGCAGCCCCCAGGGAGGTGAGCAGTTCTTC.

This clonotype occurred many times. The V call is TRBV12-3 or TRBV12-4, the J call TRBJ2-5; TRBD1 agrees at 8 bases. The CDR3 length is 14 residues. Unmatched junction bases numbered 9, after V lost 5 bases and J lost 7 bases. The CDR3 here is CASSQTGGVATQYF. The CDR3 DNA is TGTGCCAGCAGTCAAACAGGGGGAGTTGCGACCCAGTACTTC.

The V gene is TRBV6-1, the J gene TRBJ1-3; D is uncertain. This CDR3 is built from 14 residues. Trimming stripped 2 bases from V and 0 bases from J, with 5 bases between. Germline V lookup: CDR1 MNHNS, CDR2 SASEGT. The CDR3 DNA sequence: TGTGCCAGCAGTGAACAGAGCTCTGGAAACACCATATATTTT. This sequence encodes CASSEQSSGNTIYF.

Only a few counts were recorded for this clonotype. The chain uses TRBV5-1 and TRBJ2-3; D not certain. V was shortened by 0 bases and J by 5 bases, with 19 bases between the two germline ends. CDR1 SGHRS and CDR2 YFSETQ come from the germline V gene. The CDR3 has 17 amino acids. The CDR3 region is CASSLGSTSEVGDTQYF. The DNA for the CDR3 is TGCGCCAGCAGCTTGGGTTCTACGTCCGAAGTAGGAGATACGCAGTATTTT.